This TCR beta chain emerged from a study of T-cell memory formation after mild COVID-19. Study context: The study found TCR clusters largely donor specific.

Germline-derived CDR1 and CDR2 are LNHNV and YYDKDF (reference sequence). V lost 3 bases and J lost 5; bases outside the gene matches: 6. The CDR3 runs 15 residues. Employing constant-segment primers, 5'RACE generated TCR alpha and TCR beta cDNA libraries bearing sample barcodes and UMIs. TCRdb itself ran the 5' RACE reads through MiXCR, one entry per CDR3 protein. The sample includes roughly 400,000 distinct CDR3 sequences, around 24% of them seen just once. Broader study findings: CD4+ contracting clones were found mainly in CM and EM, and CD8+ ones in EMRA.

As regards this clonotype: Its cognate antigen is unknown.

The clonotype comes from an adult woman who had mild COVID-19 (a few samples of this study predate the infection). Cell type and time point are not known. The chain links TRBV15 to TRBJ2-7; 11 bases line up with TRBD2. Sequenced sample: PBMCs or a T cell subset sorted from them (not recorded which). CDR3 amino acids: CATSRATSGGDEQYF. CDR3 DNA sequence: TGTGCCACCAGCAGGGCAACTAGCGGGGGTGACGAGCAGTACTTC.